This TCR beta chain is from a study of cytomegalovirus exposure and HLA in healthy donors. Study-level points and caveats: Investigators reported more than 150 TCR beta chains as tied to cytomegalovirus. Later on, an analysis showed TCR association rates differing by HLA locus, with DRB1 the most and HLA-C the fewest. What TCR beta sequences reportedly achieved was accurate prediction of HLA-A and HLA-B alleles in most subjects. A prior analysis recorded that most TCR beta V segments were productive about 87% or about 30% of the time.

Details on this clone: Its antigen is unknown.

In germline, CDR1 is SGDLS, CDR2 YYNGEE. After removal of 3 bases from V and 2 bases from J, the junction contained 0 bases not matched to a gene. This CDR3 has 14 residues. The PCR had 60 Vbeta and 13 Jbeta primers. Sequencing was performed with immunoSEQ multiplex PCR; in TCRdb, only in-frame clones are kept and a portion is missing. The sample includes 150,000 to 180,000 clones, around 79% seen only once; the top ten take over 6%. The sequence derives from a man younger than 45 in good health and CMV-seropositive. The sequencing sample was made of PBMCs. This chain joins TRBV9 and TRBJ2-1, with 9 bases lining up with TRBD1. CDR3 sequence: CASSGDRAYNEQFF. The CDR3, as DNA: TGTGCCAGCAGCGGGGACAGGGCCTACAATGAGCAGTTCTTC.